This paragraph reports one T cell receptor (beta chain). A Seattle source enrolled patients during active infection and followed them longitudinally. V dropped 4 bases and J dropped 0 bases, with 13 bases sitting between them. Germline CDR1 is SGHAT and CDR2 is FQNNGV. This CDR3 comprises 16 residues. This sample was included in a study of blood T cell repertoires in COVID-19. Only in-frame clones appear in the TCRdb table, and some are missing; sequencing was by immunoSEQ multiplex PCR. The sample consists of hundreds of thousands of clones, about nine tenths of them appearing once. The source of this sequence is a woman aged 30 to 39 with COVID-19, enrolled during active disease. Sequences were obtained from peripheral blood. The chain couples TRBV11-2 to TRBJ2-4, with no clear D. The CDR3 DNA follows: TGTGCCAGCAGCTCGATGACGACACTAGCCAAAAACATTCAGTACTTC. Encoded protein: CASSSMTTLAKNIQYF.